The next 28 T cell receptor beta chains were all read from a single sample in a study of shared clonotypes between healthy human individuals. TCRdb's copy holds only in-frame clones and misses some; the assay was immunoSEQ multiplex PCR. The sample records millions of clones, 85% to 95% being singletons. The sequencing sample was made of naive CD4+ T cells sorted from blood. Subset: CD45RA+ positively selected. The origin of the receptors is a young man in good health.

This clone was seen a single time. The genes are TRBV7-8 and TRBJ2-2, with no clear D. Germline CDR1 reads SGHVS; CDR2 reads FQNEAQ. The V and J ends lost 6 bases and 4 bases respectively, with 12 bases between them. The CDR3 length is 14 residues. CDR3 DNA sequence: TGTGCCAGCAGGCTTGATGCAGGCACCGGGGAGCTGTTTTTT. Its protein is CASRLDAGTGELFF.

The chain combines TRBV6-4 with TRBJ2-3, with D unresolved. Germline V gives CDR1 MRHNA, CDR2 SNTAGT. Between the trimmed V and J ends, which lost 8 bases and 3 bases, there was a span of 9 bases. CDR3 length: 12 amino acids. This CDR3 reads CASEAKTDTQYF. The DNA for the CDR3 is TGTGCCAGCGAGGCCAAGACAGATACGCAGTATTTT.

This clone has just one count. The gene calls are TRBV7-6 and TRBJ2-7, with 7 nucleotides matching TRBD2. Germline CDR1 is SGHVS and CDR2 is FNYEAQ. The CDR3 is made up of 13 amino acids. The junction had 1 base not matched to a gene; V was cut back by 0 bases and J by 5 bases. The CDR3 sequence is CASSLAGTNEQYF. The CDR3 DNA reads TGTGCCAGCAGCTTAGCTGGGACTAACGAGCAGTACTTC. The entire variable domain, with the rest obtained from reference TRBV7-6 and TRBJ2-7, is as follows: GAGVSQSPRYKVTKRGQDVALRCDPISGHVSLYWYRQALGQGPEFLTYFNYEAQQDKSGLPNDRFSAERPEGSISTLTIQRTEQRDSAMYRCASSLAGTNEQYFGPGTRLTVT.

The chain links TRBV28 to TRBJ2-7; unclear D gene. Trimming cost V 5 bases and J 2 bases, with 13 bases left between them. This CDR3 has 14 amino acids. CDR1 MDHEN and CDR2 SYDVKM come from the germline V gene. CDR3: CASSTHLRAYEQYF. The CDR3 nucleotides read TGTGCCAGCAGTACCCACCTCCGGGCCTACGAGCAGTACTTC.

The rearrangement links TRBV5-4 to TRBJ1-5; a weak D match, TRBD1 (5 bases). V lost 4 bases, J lost 4 bases, and 15 bases lay in between. The CDR3 has 15 amino acids. Per the germline V gene, CDR1 is SGHNT and CDR2 is YYREEE (reference sequence). The CDR3 sequence: CASSLGPGDNQPQHF. The CDR3 DNA reads as TGTGCCAGCAGCCTAGGTCCGGGGGATAATCAGCCCCAGCATTTT.

The chain uses TRBV5-1 and TRBJ2-5, with 12 bases identical to TRBD2. The junction had 7 bases not matched to a gene; V was cut back by 5 bases and J by 5 bases. The CDR3 sequence is 15 residues long. The germline V gene has CDR1 SGHRS and CDR2 YFSETQ. CDR3 nucleotide sequence: TGCGCCAGCAGTTCGACTAGCGGGAGTAGGGAGACCCAGTACTTC. Translated, it gives CASSSTSGSRETQYF. The variable domain in full, with the rest retrieved from reference TRBV5-1 and TRBJ2-5, is KAGVTQTPRYLIKTRGQQVTLSCSPISGHRSVSWYQQTPGQGLQFLFEYFSETQRNKGNFPGRFSGRQFSNSRSEMNVSTLELGDSALYLCASSSTSGSRETQYFGPGTRLLVL.

The chain joins TRBV20-1 to TRBJ2-2; D may be TRBD2 (6 bases). Between the trimmed V and J ends, which lost 3 bases and 7 bases, there was a span of 6 bases. This CDR3 is 11 amino acids long. Germline V gives CDR1 DFQATT, CDR2 SNEGSKA (reference sequence). The chain's CDR3 is CSAREGGELFF. CDR3 DNA: TGCAGTGCTAGGGAGGGCGGGGAGCTGTTTTTT.

The chain couples TRBV14 to TRBJ1-2, with a tentative D call TRBD1 (5 bases). V was pared by 3 bases and J by 3 bases, with 8 bases between. The germline V gene has CDR1 SGHDN and CDR2 FVKESK. This CDR3 has 13 amino acids. The CDR3 DNA sequence: TGTGCCAGCAGCCAGGGGACCCACTATGGCTACACCTTC. Protein sequence: CASSQGTHYGYTF.

The chain employs TRBV6-5 and TRBJ1-3, with D hard to call. Germline V gives CDR1 MNHEY, CDR2 SVGAGI. Trimming pared 2 bases from V and 0 bases from J, leaving 8 bases between. There are 15 residues in the CDR3. The CDR3 region has the DNA TGTGCCAGCAGTTACCGACGGTTCTCTGGAAACACCATATATTTT. This codes for CASSYRRFSGNTIYF.

This chain connects TRBV30 to TRBJ1-4; D unclear. The CDR3 is made up of 14 amino acids. V dropped 1 base and J dropped 8 bases, with 14 bases sitting between them. CDR1 GTSNPN and CDR2 SVGIG come from the germline V gene (reference sequence). CDR3 DNA sequence: TGTGCCTGGAGTGCCGGGATAAAAGGGGAAAAACTGTTTTTT. Amino acid sequence: CAWSAGIKGEKLFF.

As to this clone: Within the sample, other DNA sequences also encode this same CDR3. This chain uses TRBV6-5 with TRBJ2-5; D unclear. There are 13 residues in the CDR3. With 2 bases removed from V and 1 base from J, the gap between germline ends came to 5 bases. CDR1 and CDR2 (germline): MNHEY, SVGAGI. Written as DNA, the CDR3 is TGTGCCAGCAGTTACGTAGGCCAAGAGACCCAGTACTTC. Amino acid sequence: CASSYVGQETQYF.

For the CDR3, the DNA is TGTGCCAGCAGTCTTGCGTCCAACCCGTACAATGAGCAGTTCTTC. This sequence encodes CASSLASNPYNEQFF. The chain joins TRBV6-5 to TRBJ2-1; D gene uncertain. The CDR3 covers 15 residues. Deletions cut 5 bases from V and 4 bases from J, with 15 bases between. Germline assignment: CDR1 MNHEY and CDR2 SVGAGI.

This chain connects TRBV5-1 to TRBJ2-5; D is uncertain. The CDR3 runs 15 residues. V lost 4 bases to trimming and J lost 2 bases, with 15 bases between them. Germline CDR1 is SGHRS and CDR2 is YFSETQ. In DNA form, the CDR3 reads TGCGCCAGCAGCCCAGTAATGAGTGGGCAAGAGACCCAGTACTTC. Translating it yields CASSPVMSGQETQYF.

Of note for this clone: This sample includes further DNA sequences coding for the same CDR3. V usage is TRBV5-1 and J usage is TRBJ2-3; 10 positions match TRBD2. The CDR3 length is 14 residues. With 0 bases clipped from V and 5 bases from J, the junction kept 0 bases outside the gene matches. Germline-derived CDR1 and CDR2 are SGHRS and YFSETQ. The CDR3 is CASSLGLAGDTQYF. CDR3 sequence (DNA): TGCGCCAGCAGCTTGGGACTAGCGGGAGATACGCAGTATTTT.

The rearrangement links TRBV6-5 to TRBJ2-3; 12 positions agree with TRBD2. The CDR3 consists of 15 residues. The V segment lost 4 bases and the J segment 7 bases; nucleotides outside the gene matches: 6. Germline-derived CDR1 and CDR2 are MNHEY and SVGAGI. In DNA, the CDR3 is TGTGCCAGCAGTTCCGGACTAGCGGGACTATATACGCAGTATTTT. It is translated as CASSSGLAGLYTQYF.

This clone was seen just once. Other DNA variants within this sample encode the same CDR3. The chain carries TRBV5-1 and TRBJ2-6, with D unclear. The CDR3 totals 15 residues. The V and J ends lost 4 bases and 0 bases respectively, with 8 bases between them. Germline-derived CDR1 and CDR2 are SGHRS and YFSETQ. DNA of the CDR3: TGCGCCAGCAGCACTGGCGACTCTGGGGCCAACGTCCTGACTTTC. As protein: CASSTGDSGANVLTF. Supplemented by reference TRBV5-1 and TRBJ2-6, the full variable domain reads KAGVTQTPRYLIKTRGQQVTLSCSPISGHRSVSWYQQTPGQGLQFLFEYFSETQRNKGNFPGRFSGRQFSNSRSEMNVSTLELGDSALYLCASSTGDSGANVLTFGAGSRLTVL.

V gene TRBV7-6 combines with J gene TRBJ2-1; maybe TRBD1 (7 bases). The germline V gene encodes CDR1 SGHVS and CDR2 FNYEAQ. The CDR3 sequence is 16 residues long. V dropped 6 bases and J dropped 3 bases, with 18 bases sitting between them. The CDR3 here is CASRPLAQGGYNEQFF. The CDR3 nucleotides are TGTGCCAGCAGACCGTTAGCCCAGGGGGGCTACAATGAGCAGTTCTTC.

The V and J genes are TRBV4-3 and TRBJ2-7, with 10 bases lining up with TRBD1. The CDR3 is made up of 17 amino acids. Germline loops: CDR1 LGHNA, CDR2 YSLEER. After removal of 1 base from V and 5 bases from J, the junction contained 11 bases not matched to a gene. The CDR3: CASSQGGPGQGPHEQYF. CDR3 nucleotides: TGCGCCAGCAGCCAAGGGGGCCCGGGACAGGGGCCCCACGAGCAGTACTTC.

The chain recombines TRBV9 with TRBJ2-3; TRBD2 matches at 7 bases. The CDR3 length is 16 residues. J lost 3 bases, V lost 0 bases, and 7 bases had no gene match. Germline CDR1 is SGDLS and CDR2 is YYNGEE. The CDR3 DNA reads as TGTGCCAGCAGCGTAGCTATAGAGCGGGGTACAGATACGCAGTATTTT. Its translation: CASSVAIERGTDTQYF.

The CDR3 DNA reads TGTGCCGGAAAGGACAGGGTGGGCTATGGCTACACCTTC. Translated: CAGKDRVGYGYTF. The chain recombines TRBV28 with TRBJ1-2; TRBD1 aligns across 8 bases. This CDR3 is built from 13 residues. V shed 11 bases, J shed 4 bases, and the junction held 9 bases outside the gene matches. Germline V lookup: CDR1 MDHEN, CDR2 SYDVKM.

V gene TRBV28 combines with J gene TRBJ2-1; D may be TRBD1 (5 bases). The CDR3 spans 15 residues. The germline V and J ends were trimmed by 7 bases and 2 bases, with 15 bases remaining between them. Germline CDR1 MDHEN, CDR2 SYDVKM. The CDR3 sequence: CASTGAGIPYNEQFF. In DNA, the CDR3 is TGTGCCAGCACTGGAGCAGGGATACCCTACAATGAGCAGTTCTTC.

Concerning this clone itself: Other DNA sequences in this specimen translate into the identical CDR3. This chain connects TRBV6-6 to TRBJ2-2; D is possibly TRBD1 or TRBD2 (5 bases each). Germline values: CDR1 MNHNY, CDR2 SVGAGI (reference sequence). The CDR3 consists of 15 residues. V shed 4 bases and J shed 1 base, with 10 bases lying between them. The CDR3 sequence is CASSSGTVNTGELFF. In nucleotides, the CDR3 is TGTGCCAGCAGTTCCGGGACGGTGAACACCGGGGAGCTGTTTTTT.

This clone was detected once. Other DNA sequences in this sample translate to the same CDR3. J is TRBJ1-2 and V is TRBV5-4, with D uncertain. In germline, CDR1 is SGHNT, CDR2 YYREEE (reference sequence). The CDR3 consists of 13 residues. The V gene lost 4 bases and the J gene lost 4 bases, with 11 bases spanning the gap. CDR3 region: CASSPDGGYGYTF. CDR3 coding DNA: TGTGCCAGCAGCCCGGACGGTGGCTATGGCTACACCTTC. Based on the CDR3 plus reference TRBV5-4 and TRBJ1-2, the full variable domain is ETGVTQSPTHLIKTRGQQVTLRCSSQSGHNTVSWYQQALGQGPQFIFQYYREEENGRGNFPPRFSGLQFPNYSSELNVNALELDDSALYLCASSPDGGYGYTFGSGTRLTVV.

This chain links TRBV5-1 with TRBJ1-4; D call uncertain. Trimming cost V 1 base and J 0 bases, with 4 bases left between them. Germline V gene lookup returns CDR1 SGHRS and CDR2 YFSETQ. This CDR3 is built from 14 residues. The CDR3: CASSLFATNEKLFF. The CDR3 bases are TGCGCCAGCAGCTTGTTCGCAACTAATGAAAAACTGTTTTTT.

In its sample, this clone was seen once. The chain recombines TRBV5-4 with TRBJ1-1, with D hard to call. This CDR3 contains 15 residues. The germline V gene has CDR1 SGHNT and CDR2 YYREEE (reference sequence). Deletions cut 0 bases from V and 0 bases from J, with 9 bases between. CDR3 sequence reads: CASSLALHMNTEAFF. The CDR3 DNA is TGTGCCAGCAGCTTGGCGTTACACATGAACACTGAAGCTTTCTTT.

The chain employs TRBV10-3 and TRBJ1-4, with TRBD1 matching 7 bases. Germline V gives CDR1 ENHRY, CDR2 SYGVKD. V gave up 6 bases and J gave up 7 bases; unmatched junction bases: 8. This CDR3 has 14 amino acids. This CDR3 reads CAISQGGSGEKLFF. CDR3 DNA sequence: TGTGCCATCAGCCAAGGGGGCAGCGGTGAAAAACTGTTTTTT.

The J gene is TRBJ2-2, the V gene TRBV27, with D tentatively TRBD2 (6 bases). Germline V gives CDR1 MNHEY, CDR2 SMNVEV (reference sequence). The CDR3 has 16 amino acids. V lost 5 bases and J 4 bases, leaving 17 bases between the germline ends. The CDR3, as DNA: TGTGCCAGCAGTGCCCGGAGGGGACCTCTCACCGGGGAGCTGTTTTTT. It is translated as CASSARRGPLTGELFF.

This rearrangement joins TRBV4-3 to TRBJ2-3, with TRBD1 as a possible D gene (5 bases). The CDR3 has 14 residues. From germline, CDR1 is LGHNA and CDR2 YSLEER. The V and J ends lost 0 bases and 3 bases respectively, with 7 bases between them. The CDR3 spells CASSQETATDTQYF. CDR3 nucleotide sequence: TGCGCCAGCAGCCAAGAGACAGCAACAGATACGCAGTATTTT.